The 31 T cell receptor beta chains reported below all come from one sample, sequenced in a study of CXCR3-negative and CXCR3-positive naive CD8 T cells. TRB cDNA was prepared as libraries by UMI-labeled 5' RACE. TCRdb re-called the 5' RACE reads and catalogs CDR3 proteins one per entry, DNA excluded. The sample has over 70,000 distinct CDR3 sequences. Sequencing was carried out using naive CXCR3- CD8+ T cells from blood. Noted subset: CD45RO-CCR7+CD27+CD95- naive CD8+ T cells lacking CXCR3 (TNR3-). Receptors were obtained from a human donor in good health. Some clones in this sample may be carry-over from other donors' samples.

The V call is TRBV5-1, the J call TRBJ1-1. CDR1 and CDR2 from the germline V gene are SGHRS and YFSETQ. CDR3 length: 15 residues. CDR3 loop: CASSLSILGVTEAFF.

This sequence joins TRBV20-1 and TRBJ2-1. Germline V gives CDR1 DFQATT, CDR2 SNEGSKA (reference sequence). This CDR3 has 14 amino acids. CDR3 protein: CSARGFDTYNEQFF.

This chain uses TRBV7-6 with TRBJ2-1; TCRdb's D call, TRBD1, is unchecked because there is no DNA. Germline lookup yields CDR1 SGHVS and CDR2 FNYEAQ. The CDR3 spans 13 residues. This CDR3 reads CASSLGGLNEQLF. The whole variable domain, filled in from reference TRBV7-6 and TRBJ2-1, reads GAGVSQSPRYKVTKRGQDVALRCDPISGHVSLYWYRQALGQGPEFLTYFNYEAQQDKSGLPNDRFSAERPEGSISTLTIQRTEQRDSAMYRCASSLGGLNEQLFGPGTRLTVL.

The V gene is TRBV21-1, the J gene TRBJ2-3. TRBV21-1 is termed a pseudogene. The CDR3 sequence is 13 residues long. This CDR3 reads CASSKGVTDTQYF.

V is TRBV4-1 and J is TRBJ1-1; the TRBD1 assignment by TCRdb is unverifiable without DNA. The V gene's germline CDR1 is MGHRA and CDR2 YSYEKL. The CDR3 totals 17 residues. The CDR3 protein is CASSQDFGGDRGSKAFF.

The chain is built from TRBV29-1 and TRBJ2-7; checking the TCRdb D call of TRBD1 is not possible without DNA. The CDR3 length is 13 residues. Per germline, CDR1 SQVTM and CDR2 ANQGSEA. CDR3 region: CSVWTGDSYEQYF.

The chain employs TRBV29-1 and TRBJ1-4; TCRdb calls TRBD1, which cannot be checked without DNA. The V gene's germline CDR1 is SQVTM and CDR2 ANQGSEA. The CDR3 has 14 amino acids. CDR3 in amino acids: CSVEGTGANEKLFF.

The chain carries TRBV5-1 and TRBJ2-7. The CDR3 has 15 residues. The germline gives CDR1 SGHRS, CDR2 YFSETQ. This chain's CDR3 is CASSLGKLLVYEQYF.

The chain has TRBV29-1 and TRBJ1-5; TCRdb's assignment of TRBD1 cannot be checked, as there is no DNA. The CDR3 length is 12 residues. CDR1 and CDR2 from the germline V gene are SQVTM and ANQGSEA. CDR3 loop: CRHFAPHQPQHF.

The chain is built from TRBV11-2 and TRBJ1-1. This CDR3 spans 15 amino acids. The germline CDR1 and CDR2 sequences are SGHAT and FQNNGV. CDR3 sequence reads: CASSLDPGPGTEAFF.

The chain uses TRBV6-2 or TRBV6-3 and TRBJ2-2; TCRdb's D call, TRBD1, is unchecked because there is no DNA. The CDR3 runs to 15 residues. Germline values: CDR1 MNHEY, CDR2 SVGEGT. CDR3 amino acids: CASSGQVANTGELFF.

This chain connects TRBV6-2 or TRBV6-3 to TRBJ1-1; without DNA, the TCRdb call of TRBD1 cannot be checked. Germline V CDR1 and CDR2: MNHEY, SVGEGT. This CDR3 has 14 amino acids. CDR3 in amino acids: CASNPIGQGVIAFF.

The rearrangement joins TRBV28 to TRBJ2-5; no DNA is available, so the TRBD1 call from TCRdb remains unchecked. The CDR3 has 15 residues. In germline, CDR1 is MDHEN, CDR2 SYDVKM. CDR3 region: CASQWPGLEGETQYF.

The chain joins TRBV27 to TRBJ2-1; TCRdb selects TRBD2, and the lack of DNA leaves this call unchecked. Germline values: CDR1 MNHEY, CDR2 SMNVEV (reference sequence). This CDR3 is built from 17 residues. CDR3 loop: CASRDRTPSGLSGEQFF.

CDR3 residues: CASNYEGGRYTDTQYF. This chain uses TRBV2 with TRBJ2-3. This CDR3 contains 16 residues. Germline CDR1 reads SNHLY; CDR2 reads FYNNEI.

The chain combines TRBV6-6 with TRBJ2-1; TCRdb outputs TRBD2, but without DNA this stays unchecked. The CDR3 runs 17 residues. Germline CDR1 reads MNHNY; CDR2 reads SVGAGI (reference sequence). CDR3 residues: CASSYVIDSSGDHEQFF.

The chain joins TRBV10-3 to TRBJ1-2. Germline V CDR1 and CDR2: ENHRY, SYGVKD. The CDR3 spans 13 residues. CDR3 sequence reads: CAISDDDNYGYTF.

The chain combines TRBV27 with TRBJ2-7. The germline CDR1 and CDR2 sequences are MNHEY and SMNVEV (reference sequence). This CDR3 region has 14 residues. CDR3 protein: CASSPTSDSYEQYF.

J is TRBJ2-3 and V is TRBV7-9; TCRdb outputs TRBD1, but without DNA this stays unchecked. This CDR3 contains 14 residues. Germline CDR1 is SEHNR and CDR2 is FQNEAQ (reference sequence). The CDR3 region is CASSHGTGQDTQYF.

The chain carries TRBV20-1 and TRBJ1-5. Germline-derived CDR1 and CDR2 are DFQATT and SNEGSKA (reference sequence). This CDR3 has 14 amino acids. The chain's CDR3 is CSAETGDLNQPQHF.

The V gene is TRBV7-8, the J gene TRBJ1-5. The length of the CDR3 is 14 residues. The germline CDR1 and CDR2 sequences are SGHVS and FQNEAQ. The CDR3 protein is CASSLVGSDQPQHF.

The chain carries TRBV15 and TRBJ2-5; the TRBD1 assignment by TCRdb is unverifiable without DNA. This CDR3 has 14 residues. The germline CDR1 and CDR2 sequences are LNHNV and YYDKDF (reference sequence). The chain's CDR3 is CATSRDRVGETQYF.

The chain is built from TRBV15 and TRBJ2-2; TCRdb picks TRBD1, but there is no DNA to check that call. The CDR3 runs 16 residues. The germline CDR1 and CDR2 sequences are LNHNV and YYDKDF (reference sequence). CDR3 residues: CATSRGGPTNTGELFF.

This chain uses TRBV29-1 with TRBJ2-7. CDR3 length equals 11 residues. Germline loops: CDR1 SQVTM, CDR2 ANQGSEA. Here the CDR3 reads CSVESSGEQYF.

V usage is TRBV5-6 and J usage is TRBJ1-1; without DNA, the TCRdb call of TRBD1 cannot be checked. The germline gives CDR1 SGHDT, CDR2 YYEEEE. The CDR3 extends over 14 amino acids. This chain's CDR3 is CASSLMTGYTEAFF.

The chain employs TRBV6-1 and TRBJ2-1; TCRdb's D gene call, TRBD2, goes unchecked for lack of DNA. From germline, CDR1 is MNHNS and CDR2 SASEGT. CDR3 length: 17 residues. The CDR3 here is CASSELAGGEKDNEQFF.

The V gene is TRBV28, the J gene TRBJ2-7. Per the germline V gene, CDR1 is MDHEN and CDR2 is SYDVKM. The CDR3 covers 14 residues. Here the CDR3 reads CASSYQRSSYEQYF.

The chain employs TRBV4-3 and TRBJ2-1. Germline-derived CDR1 and CDR2 are LGHNA and YSLEER. This CDR3 has 12 residues. The CDR3: CASSQDRNEQFF.

The V call is TRBV7-6, the J call TRBJ1-1; TCRdb proposes TRBD1, but this gene call is untestable without DNA. Germline-derived CDR1 and CDR2 are SGHVS and FNYEAQ. This CDR3 region has 13 residues. CDR3 amino acids: CASSQGTNTEAFF.

This sequence joins TRBV5-1 and TRBJ2-1; TCRdb outputs TRBD2, but without DNA this stays unchecked. Germline assignment: CDR1 SGHRS and CDR2 YFSETQ. The CDR3 runs 15 residues. The CDR3 loop is CASSLEGRLGNEQFF. The full variable domain, rest sourced from reference TRBV5-1 and TRBJ2-1, is KAGVTQTPRYLIKTRGQQVTLSCSPISGHRSVSWYQQTPGQGLQFLFEYFSETQRNKGNFPGRFSGRQFSNSRSEMNVSTLELGDSALYLCASSLEGRLGNEQFFGPGTRLTVL.

This chain uses TRBV12-3 or TRBV12-4 with TRBJ2-1; TCRdb outputs TRBD2, but without DNA this stays unchecked. The CDR3 has 15 amino acids. The CDR3 reads CASRAGTSGTGEQFF.